Listed here are 24 T cell receptor beta chains from one sample, sequenced in a study of lymphopenia after photon versus proton radiotherapy. Produced via immunoSEQ multiplex PCR; TCRdb's table is partial and in-frame only. The table includes 3,000 to 3,500 clones, around four fifths detected once. The sample in question was peripheral blood, obtained from a patient treated with proton-based radiotherapy. The receptors were sampled from a man of 80 years or more with esophageal cancer.

This clone was seen a single time. The rearrangement links TRBV9 to TRBJ2-3; 13 bases are a match to TRBD2. Per the germline V gene, CDR1 is SGDLS and CDR2 is YYNGEE. With V trimmed by 4 bases and J by 3 bases, 5 bases remained unmatched. The CDR3 is 16 amino acids. The CDR3 nucleotides are TGTGCCAGCAGCAGGACTAGCGGGAGTCGTACAGATACGCAGTATTTT. Protein: CASSRTSGSRTDTQYF.

The CDR3 DNA sequence: TGTGCCAGCAGCCAAGATTGGGATTCTGGGGCCAACGTCCTGACTTTC. Its protein is CASSQDWDSGANVLTF. The J gene is TRBJ2-6, the V gene TRBV4-2; no reliable D call. This CDR3 is 16 amino acids long. Germline assignment: CDR1 LGHNA and CDR2 YNFKEQ. V lost 0 bases to trimming and J lost 1 base, with 7 bases between them.

The V call is TRBV10-3, the J call TRBJ2-1; 10 bases are a match to TRBD1. V was clipped by 4 bases and J by 4 bases; unmatched bases: 1. Germline-derived CDR1 and CDR2 are ENHRY and SYGVKD. This CDR3 is 14 amino acids long. CDR3 nucleotide sequence: TGTGCCATCAGTGGACAGGGGGCTTACAATGAGCAGTTCTTC. Encoded protein: CAISGQGAYNEQFF.

The chain combines TRBV5-1 with TRBJ1-5; 10 bases align to TRBD1. Trimming removed 6 bases from V and 3 bases from J; junction bases left unmatched: 6. The CDR3 covers 15 residues. In germline, CDR1 is SGHRS, CDR2 YFSETQ. The CDR3 region is CASKSGTGDNQPQHF. The CDR3 region has the DNA TGCGCCAGCAAATCCGGGACAGGGGACAATCAGCCCCAGCATTTT.

This CDR3 reads CASSRLQGINYGYTF. In nucleotides, the CDR3 is TGTGCCAGCAGCCGTCTCCAGGGGATCAACTATGGCTACACCTTC. The genes are TRBV11-2 and TRBJ1-2; maybe TRBD1 (6 bases). CDR1 is SGHAT, CDR2 FQNNGV, per germline. CDR3 length: 15 amino acids. The germline V and J ends were trimmed by 5 bases and 2 bases, with 15 bases remaining between them.

The V gene is TRBV7-4, the J gene TRBJ2-6; D call uncertain. This CDR3 region has 17 residues. Germline lookup yields CDR1 SGHVT and CDR2 SQSDAQ. V dropped 5 bases and J dropped 5 bases, with 19 bases sitting between them. CDR3 protein: CASSPVSSQSRANVLTF. In nucleotides, the CDR3 is TGTGCCAGCAGCCCGGTGAGCTCACAAAGTCGGGCCAACGTCCTGACTTTC. Combining the CDR3 with reference TRBV7-4 and TRBJ2-6 gives the whole variable domain GAGVSQSPRYKVAKRGRDVALRCDSISGHVTLYWYRQTLGQGSEVLTYSQSDAQRDKSGRPSGRFSAERPERSVSTLKIQRTEQGDSAVYLCASSPVSSQSRANVLTFGAGSRLTVL.

In this sample, this clone is medium-sized. J is TRBJ2-7 and V is TRBV5-6; D is unclear. CDR3 length: 16 amino acids. V was clipped by 3 bases and J by 2 bases, with 18 bases between them. Germline V gene lookup returns CDR1 SGHDT and CDR2 YYEEEE. In DNA form, the CDR3 reads TGTGCCAGCAGCTGGGGTAGGGCGGTACTCACCTACGAGCAGTACTTC. Its protein product is CASSWGRAVLTYEQYF.

This clone appeared once. V gene TRBV11-3 combines with J gene TRBJ1-1, with a possible D match to TRBD1 (5 bases). Per the germline V gene, CDR1 is SGHNT and CDR2 is YENEEA. The CDR3 spans 12 residues. Trimming left V 10 bases short and J 7 bases short, with 16 bases between. The DNA of the CDR3 is TGTGCCACCACGGGAGAGGGACTTGAAGCTTTCTTT. Its protein product is CATTGEGLEAFF.

This clone is hyperexpanded within its sample. This sequence joins TRBV6-6 and TRBJ1-2, with D tentatively TRBD1 (5 bases). Germline V gene data show CDR1 as MNHNY and CDR2 as SVGAGI (reference sequence). The CDR3 consists of 14 residues. Deletions cut 6 bases from V and 2 bases from J, with 13 bases between. CDR3: CASRTAGGNYGYTF. For the CDR3, the DNA is TGTGCCAGCAGGACCGCGGGGGGGAACTATGGCTACACCTTC.

The chain joins TRBV9 to TRBJ2-1; 11 nucleotides line up with TRBD2. Germline loops: CDR1 SGDLS, CDR2 YYNGEE. Trimming took 0 bases from V and 7 from J; bases not matched to a gene: 9. This CDR3 region has 17 residues. CDR3 nucleotide sequence: TGTGCCAGCAGCGTAGAATTGGGACTAGCGGTACGGAATGAGCAGTTCTTC. Its protein product is CASSVELGLAVRNEQFF.

The V call is TRBV27, the J call TRBJ1-2; a possible D gene is TRBD1 (5 bases). The germline V and J ends were trimmed by 6 bases and 2 bases, with 19 bases remaining between them. CDR1 and CDR2 from the germline V gene are MNHEY and SMNVEV (reference sequence). The CDR3 totals 16 residues. CDR3 in DNA: TGTGCCAGCAGCTTAGGGGCAGGGTCGTCCAACTATGGCTACACCTTC. Translation: CASSLGAGSSNYGYTF.

The gene calls are TRBV10-2 and TRBJ2-3, with D tentatively TRBD1 or TRBD2 (5 bases each). Deletions cut 5 bases from V and 0 bases from J, with 12 bases between. Germline V gene sequence: CDR1 WSHSY, CDR2 SAAADI. This CDR3 spans 15 amino acids. CDR3 coding DNA: TGCGCCAGCAGTACTACTGGGGACAGCACAGATACGCAGTATTTT. Amino acid sequence: CASSTTGDSTDTQYF.

V gene TRBV5-1 combines with J gene TRBJ1-1; D not certain. This CDR3 has 11 residues. In germline, CDR1 is SGHRS, CDR2 YFSETQ. V was trimmed by 5 bases and J by 6 bases, leaving 8 bases between them. The CDR3 DNA follows: TGCGCCAGCAGTCCAGGAGCTGAAGCTTTCTTT. Translating gives CASSPGAEAFF.

V is TRBV11-3 and J is TRBJ2-7; D perhaps matches TRBD1 (5 bases). The germline CDR1 and CDR2 sequences are SGHNT and YENEEA. Trimming took off 5 bases at V and 9 bases at J, with 17 bases between the two ends. The CDR3 covers 13 residues. In nucleotides, the CDR3 is TGTGCCAGCAGCGGAATGGGGCCCGCCGGGCAGTACTTC. Encoded protein: CASSGMGPAGQYF.

This clone has a single count. The J gene is TRBJ2-3, the V gene TRBV2, with 12 bases aligning to TRBD2. Germline assignment: CDR1 SNHLY and CDR2 FYNNEI. The CDR3 covers 16 residues. V lost 7 bases, J lost 2 bases, and 7 bases stayed unmatched. CDR3 nucleotides: TGTGCCAGCACCGGGACTAGCGGGCGCTTCACAGATACGCAGTATTTT. Protein product: CASTGTSGRFTDTQYF.

The gene calls are TRBV11-3 and TRBJ2-1, with TRBD1 matching 12 bases. CDR1 and CDR2 from the germline V gene are SGHNT and YENEEA. This CDR3 is 16 amino acids long. V shed 1 base, J shed 8 bases, and the junction held 6 bases outside the gene matches. The CDR3 sequence is CASSLVGTGGRYEQFF. As DNA, the CDR3 is TGTGCCAGCAGCTTAGTCGGGACAGGGGGCCGTTATGAGCAGTTCTTC.

This chain links TRBV6-5 with TRBJ1-5; D not certain. Between the trimmed V and J ends, which lost 7 bases and 0 bases, there was a span of 7 bases. Germline CDR1 reads MNHEY; CDR2 reads SVGAGI. The CDR3 sequence is 13 residues long. CDR3 DNA: TGTGCCAGCATCAGGTATAGCAATCAGCCCCAGCATTTT. Translation: CASIRYSNQPQHF.

This clone was counted only a few times. The rearrangement links TRBV7-3 to TRBJ2-5; TRBD2 aligns across 9 bases. Germline CDR1 and CDR2: SGHTA and FQGTGA. The CDR3 totals 15 residues. The junction had 8 bases not matched to a gene; V was cut back by 5 bases and J by 4 bases. CDR3 sequence (DNA): TGTGCCAGCAGCCCCCTTGCTAGCGGGACAGAGACCCAGTACTTC. This translates into CASSPLASGTETQYF.

This sequence joins TRBV5-4 and TRBJ2-5, with 9 bases aligning to TRBD2. The tail of the sequence fits TRBJ2-7 better, so the J call may be wrong. Germline V gene lookup returns CDR1 SGHNT and CDR2 YYREEE (reference sequence). The CDR3 runs 16 residues. The CDR3, as DNA: TGTGCCAGCAGCTTGGGAGGCGGGAGGGCCGTCGACGAGCAGTACTTC. It is translated as CASSLGGGRAVDEQYF.

In its sample, this clone is large. J is TRBJ2-3 and V is TRBV9; the D gene is possibly TRBD1 (5 bases). V lost 0 bases and J lost 6, with 14 bases in between. Germline lookup yields CDR1 SGDLS and CDR2 YYNGEE. The CDR3 spans 15 residues. The chain's CDR3 is CASSVGGQEADTQYF. CDR3 coding DNA: TGTGCCAGCAGCGTAGGAGGACAAGAAGCGGATACGCAGTATTTT.

This chain connects TRBV5-1 to TRBJ2-1, with 11 nucleotides matching TRBD2. V lost 0 bases and J lost 5; bases outside the gene matches: 4. This CDR3 is built from 16 residues. In germline, CDR1 is SGHRS, CDR2 YFSETQ. CDR3: CASSLVGLAANNEQFF. DNA for the CDR3: TGCGCCAGCAGCTTGGTGGGACTAGCGGCCAACAATGAGCAGTTCTTC.

The rearrangement uses TRBV5-1 and TRBJ1-5, with TRBD1 as a possible D gene (6 bases). CDR1 is SGHRS, CDR2 YFSETQ, per germline. CDR3 size: 14 residues. Trimming left V 3 bases short and J 4 bases short, with 11 bases between. In DNA, the CDR3 is TGCGCCAGCAGCTCCCAAGGGGGGAATCAGCCCCAGCATTTT. Encoded protein: CASSSQGGNQPQHF.

V and J are TRBV11-2 and TRBJ1-6; perhaps TRBD1 as D (5 bases). V lost 3 bases, J lost 4 bases, and 13 bases lay in between. Germline assignment: CDR1 SGHAT and CDR2 FQNNGV. The length of the CDR3 is 16 residues. The CDR3 protein is CASSFGRGGYNSPLHF. The CDR3 DNA follows: TGTGCCAGCAGCTTCGGGAGGGGAGGTTATAATTCACCCCTCCACTTT.

This chain joins TRBV7-3 and TRBJ2-1, with D perhaps TRBD2 (7 bases). The germline gives CDR1 SGHTA, CDR2 FQGTGA. The V and J ends lost 1 base and 4 bases respectively, with 14 bases between them. CDR3 length: 16 residues. In nucleotides, the CDR3 is TGTGCCAGCAGCTTAAGTCCCAGGGGAGGGTACAATGAGCAGTTCTTC. Amino acid sequence: CASSLSPRGGYNEQFF.